The 26 T cell receptor beta chains below come from one sample, sequenced in a study of radiation and T cells in renal cell carcinoma. Sequencing was performed with immunoSEQ multiplex PCR; in TCRdb, only in-frame clones are kept and a portion is missing. The sample gives fewer than 150,000 clones, 85% to 90% of which show up once; 5.8% is in the top ten. Documented time point: blood 2 weeks post-SBRT. Treatment defined: 15 Gy SBRT to primary tumor, nephrectomy 4 weeks later. The sequences come from blood, collected from a patient whose treatment included radiotherapy and nephrectomy. The receptor source for this set is a woman in her 70s with renal cell carcinoma.

The table lists this clone with a count of one. The chain joins TRBV9 to TRBJ2-1, with 7 nucleotides matching TRBD2. Germline loops: CDR1 SGDLS, CDR2 YYNGEE. The CDR3 loop spans 17 amino acids. V was pared by 1 base and J by 0 bases, with 7 bases of the junction left unmatched. Here the CDR3 DNA reads TGTGCCAGCAGCGTATGGCGGGGGAGGAGCTCCTACAATGAGCAGTTCTTC. As protein: CASSVWRGRSSYNEQFF.

V usage is TRBV6-1 and J usage is TRBJ2-5; the match to TRBD1 covers 9 bases. Germline V gives CDR1 MNHNS, CDR2 SASEGT. V shed 6 bases, J shed 5 bases, and the junction held 4 bases outside the gene matches. The CDR3 is 13 amino acids. The DNA for the CDR3 is TGTGCCAGCAGGGGACAGGGTGGGGAGACCCAGTACTTC. Translation gives CASRGQGGETQYF.

This chain links TRBV6-6 with TRBJ2-7, with D perhaps matching TRBD1 or TRBD2 (5 bases each). Trimming took 6 bases from V and 5 from J, leaving 17 bases between them. CDR1 MNHNY and CDR2 SVGAGI come from the germline V gene (reference sequence). The CDR3 has 14 residues. The CDR3 DNA reads as TGTGCCAGCAGCAAAGGACACGTGAGGGACGAGCAGTACTTC. It specifies CASSKGHVRDEQYF.

This chain links TRBV5-1 with TRBJ2-2; 11 bases map to TRBD2. Germline trimming cut 3 bases from V and 1 base from J; bases unmatched to any gene: 2. The germline V gene encodes CDR1 SGHRS and CDR2 YFSETQ. The CDR3 runs 16 residues. CDR3 bases: TGCGCCAGCAGCTCGACTAGCGGGAAGAACACCGGGGAGCTGTTTTTT. Its protein product is CASSSTSGKNTGELFF.

The chain joins TRBV10-3 to TRBJ2-3, with TRBD2 identical over 11 bases. The J segment lost 0 bases and the V segment lost 5 bases, leaving 7 bases of the junction unmatched. Germline lookup yields CDR1 ENHRY and CDR2 SYGVKD. The CDR3 contains 17 residues. CDR3 coding DNA: TGTGCCATCAGTCGGGGGACTAGCGGTTATAGCACAGATACGCAGTATTTT. This codes for CAISRGTSGYSTDTQYF.

The V and J genes are TRBV29-1 and TRBJ1-3; no definite D call. CDR3 length: 13 amino acids. Trimming stripped 6 bases from V and 2 bases from J, with 11 bases between. CDR1 is SQVTM, CDR2 ANQGSEA, per germline. CDR3 bases: TGCAGCGTGAGGGCGGCCGCTGGAAACACCATATATTTT. Residues: CSVRAAAGNTIYF.

The rearrangement links TRBV30 to TRBJ2-3; either TRBD1 or TRBD2 may supply D (5 bases each). The CDR3 is 15 amino acids. Trimming cost V 3 bases and J 3 bases, with 16 bases left between them. In germline, CDR1 is GTSNPN, CDR2 SVGIG (reference sequence). The CDR3 DNA is TGTGCCTGGAGAAAGATGAGGGGTGTGACAGATACGCAGTATTTT. Translated: CAWRKMRGVTDTQYF.

The V and J genes are TRBV7-2 and TRBJ2-1; 7 bases line up with TRBD2. Germline-derived CDR1 and CDR2 are SGHTA and FQGNSA. The CDR3 loop spans 15 amino acids. The trim removed 4 bases at V and 1 base at J, leaving 4 bases unmatched. CDR3 region: CASSSQRGSYNEQFF. In DNA, the CDR3 is TGTGCCAGCAGCTCCCAGCGGGGATCCTACAATGAGCAGTTCTTC.

The chain combines TRBV7-9 with TRBJ2-1, with D perhaps matching TRBD1 (6 bases). Germline CDR1 SEHNR, CDR2 FQNEAQ (reference sequence). Deletions cut 1 base from V and 3 bases from J, with 10 bases between. The CDR3 runs to 15 residues. Written as DNA, the CDR3 is TGTGCCAGCAGCTTAGACAGGGCCTACTACAATGAGCAGTTCTTC. As protein: CASSLDRAYYNEQFF.

The V gene is TRBV5-1, the J gene TRBJ2-2; D gene unclear. Germline assignment: CDR1 SGHRS and CDR2 YFSETQ. This CDR3 contains 12 residues. The germline V and J ends were trimmed by 1 base and 8 bases, with 6 bases remaining between them. CDR3 protein: CASSLIGGELFF. The DNA of the CDR3 is TGCGCCAGCAGCTTGATAGGGGGGGAGCTGTTTTTT.

The genes are TRBV4-3 and TRBJ2-1, with D unclear. V was trimmed by 0 bases and J by 10 bases, leaving 10 bases between them. CDR3 length: 13 residues. Per germline, CDR1 LGHNA and CDR2 YSLEER. Here the CDR3 DNA reads TGCGCCAGCAGCCAAGATTCCCCCCGGGAGCAGTTCTTC. It specifies CASSQDSPREQFF.

This clone was detected a few times. The gene calls are TRBV11-2 and TRBJ1-1; the match to TRBD1 covers 10 bases. The CDR3 runs 14 residues. Germline CDR1 SGHAT, CDR2 FQNNGV. With 1 base clipped from V and 10 bases from J, the junction kept 6 bases outside the gene matches. CDR3 residues: CASSLVRDRGRAFF. CDR3 in DNA: TGTGCCAGCAGCTTAGTTCGGGACAGGGGTAGAGCTTTCTTT.

A remark on this clone: This same CDR3 is encoded by further DNA sequences in the sample. V usage is TRBV29-1 and J usage is TRBJ2-1; TRBD2 matches 9 bases. The CDR3 is 13 residues long. Germline values: CDR1 SQVTM, CDR2 ANQGSEA. J lost 5 bases, V lost 5 bases, and 4 bases had no gene match. The CDR3 DNA reads as TGCAGCGTTTGGCGGGGGGGCAACAATGAGCAGTTCTTC. Protein: CSVWRGGNNEQFF.

This chain uses TRBV18 with TRBJ2-3; the match to TRBD1 covers 7 bases. J lost 5 bases, V lost 5 bases, and 13 bases had no gene match. Looked up from germline, CDR1 is KGHSH and CDR2 is LQKENI. This CDR3 spans 16 amino acids. CDR3 protein: CASSSKEGAPIDTQYF. As DNA, the CDR3 is TGTGCCAGCTCATCTAAAGAGGGGGCCCCGATAGATACGCAGTATTTT.

V and J are TRBV18 and TRBJ2-7; 10 bases are a match to TRBD1. Germline loops: CDR1 KGHSH, CDR2 LQKENI. After removal of 5 bases from V and 6 bases from J, the junction contained 7 bases not matched to a gene. CDR3 size: 14 residues. The DNA of the CDR3 is TGTGCCAGCTCAATAGGACAGGGGGTAGTCGAGCAGTACTTC. Translation gives CASSIGQGVVEQYF.

The sample holds one count of this clone. V gene TRBV5-6 combines with J gene TRBJ2-5; D is possibly TRBD1 or TRBD2 (5 bases each). Trimming removed 0 bases from V and 2 bases from J, with 8 bases in between. The CDR3 contains 14 residues. The germline V gene has CDR1 SGHDT and CDR2 YYEEEE. The DNA of the CDR3 is TGTGCCAGCAGCTTGGCCGGGGCTCAAGAGACCCAGTACTTC. Protein product: CASSLAGAQETQYF.

This clone was counted a few times. The J gene is TRBJ1-1, the V gene TRBV5-4; TRBD1 matches 12 bases. Germline lookup yields CDR1 SGHNT and CDR2 YYREEE (reference sequence). J gave up 6 bases and V 2 bases, and 8 bases lay outside the gene matches. The CDR3 runs to 16 residues. The CDR3 DNA sequence: TGTGCCAGCAGCTTTACCGGGACAGGGGGCCTGGCTGAAGCTTTCTTT. Amino acids: CASSFTGTGGLAEAFF.

The chain uses TRBV30 and TRBJ2-3, with D possibly TRBD2 on 6 matching bases. Trimming removed 2 bases from V and 3 bases from J, with 15 bases in between. There are 15 residues in the CDR3. Germline V gene data show CDR1 as GTSNPN and CDR2 as SVGIG (reference sequence). This CDR3 is CAWSRGGGDTDTQYF. The CDR3 nucleotides are TGTGCCTGGAGTCGGGGAGGAGGGGATACAGATACGCAGTATTTT.

The chain is built from TRBV6-5 and TRBJ1-1; no reliable D call. Germline V gene lookup returns CDR1 MNHEY and CDR2 SVGAGI. The ends were cut back, 6 bases at V and 2 bases at J, with 16 bases in the middle. The CDR3 is made up of 15 amino acids. DNA of the CDR3: TGTGCCAGCAGCCGATCACCTGGAAAAAACACTGAAGCTTTCTTT. Its translation is CASSRSPGKNTEAFF.

The J gene is TRBJ1-4, the V gene TRBV5-1; 7 positions agree with TRBD1. Germline-derived CDR1 and CDR2 are SGHRS and YFSETQ. With V trimmed by 6 bases and J by 7 bases, 9 bases remained unmatched. CDR3 length: 14 amino acids. The CDR3 here is CASKVTGQGEKLFF. Here the CDR3 DNA reads TGCGCCAGCAAAGTGACAGGGCAGGGTGAAAAACTGTTTTTT.

The CDR3 region has the DNA TGTGCCAGCAGTGAAGAACGGACGGAGGGCTACACCTTC. Translating gives CASSEERTEGYTF. This sequence joins TRBV6-1 and TRBJ1-2; D gene unclear. The V end lost 1 base, the J end lost 8 bases, and 11 bases lay between the germline ends. Germline CDR1 and CDR2: MNHNS and SASEGT. There are 13 residues in the CDR3.

The CDR3 is CASSLLPTAYEQYF. The CDR3 DNA reads as TGTGCCAGCAGTTTGTTGCCGACTGCTTACGAGCAGTACTTC. This chain connects TRBV28 to TRBJ2-7; no firm D call. CDR1 and CDR2 (germline): MDHEN, SYDVKM. The V gene lost 3 bases and the J gene lost 4 bases, with 13 bases spanning the gap. The CDR3 is 14 amino acids.

The chain is built from TRBV7-9 and TRBJ2-3, with TRBD1 as a possible D gene (5 bases). This CDR3 is 15 amino acids long. Germline CDR1 reads SEHNR; CDR2 reads FQNEAQ (reference sequence). V was trimmed by 2 bases and J by 1 base, leaving 10 bases between them. CDR3 coding DNA: TGTGCCAGCAGCTTATCAGGGATGGGCACAGATACGCAGTATTTT. This translates into CASSLSGMGTDTQYF.

The chain has TRBV7-2 and TRBJ1-1, with unresolved D. This CDR3 has 12 amino acids. CDR1 and CDR2 from the germline V gene are SGHTA and FQGNSA. Trimming shortened V by 5 bases and J by 4 bases, and 8 bases separated the two germline ends. The CDR3 is CASSREGTEAFF. The CDR3 nucleotides read TGTGCCAGCAGCCGCGAGGGCACTGAAGCTTTCTTT.

The chain couples TRBV6-5 to TRBJ1-2; 8 bases map to TRBD1. Trimming cost V 0 bases and J 4 bases; bases outside gene matches: 4. Germline CDR1 is MNHEY and CDR2 is SVGAGI. The CDR3 runs to 15 residues. DNA of the CDR3: TGTGCCAGCAGTTACTCGGACAGGGACGGCTATGGCTACACCTTC. Encoded protein: CASSYSDRDGYGYTF.

The chain combines TRBV7-2 with TRBJ1-6, with 9 bases matching TRBD1. Trimming took 2 bases from V and 5 from J; bases not matched to a gene: 7. The CDR3 runs 17 residues. The V gene's germline CDR1 is SGHTA and CDR2 FQGNSA. Here the CDR3 DNA reads TGTGCCAGCAGCTTAACCGGGACAGGGAGTAATAATTCACCCCTCCACTTT. Encoded protein: CASSLTGTGSNNSPLHF.